This T cell receptor beta chain was recovered during a study of OX40 agonist ivuxolimab in advanced cancers. Across the whole study: Every 2 weeks, patients received ivuxolimab intravenously, dosed at 0.01 to 10 mg/kg. Partial responses were recorded for three patients, including one with hepatocellular carcinoma and two with cutaneous melanoma.

Comment on this clone: The antigen is not known.

Study-level results: Dose levels from 0.1 to 3.0 mg/kg saw CD4+ and CD8+ blood T cells expand clonally by week 6.

Sequencing was performed with immunoSEQ multiplex PCR; in TCRdb, only in-frame clones are kept and a portion is missing. The sample has 15,000 to 20,000 clones; more than 70% are singletons. This clonotype originated in an adult with an advanced solid tumor such as melanoma, head and neck, liver or kidney cancer. Sequencing was performed on CD4+ or CD8+ T cells sorted from blood, taken in a trial of the OX40 agonist ivuxolimab.

In DNA form, the CDR3 reads TGTGCCAGCAGTTTACGCGGACTAGCGGGAGAGGGTCAGTACTTC. Translated: CASSLRGLAGEGQYF. The rearrangement joins TRBV27 to TRBJ2-4, with 13 positions matching TRBD2. Germline loops: CDR1 MNHEY, CDR2 SMNVEV (reference sequence). The CDR3 spans 15 residues. J lost 12 bases, V lost 2 bases, and 7 bases had no gene match.